This TCR beta chain was recovered during a study of blood T cell repertoires in COVID-19. In the authors' methods: Quantification of nucleated cells was approximated via reference gene primer amplification. Sequencing used immunoSEQ multiplex PCR; TCRdb keeps in-frame clones, though not all of them. V, J and clone size were drawn from that table, and D and trimming were deduced from the DNA. The sample carries some 200,000 clones, about 75% recorded once. The CDR3 runs 13 residues. From germline, CDR1 is ENHRY and CDR2 SYGVKD. Trimming stripped 1 base from V and 6 bases from J, with 9 bases between. Material: peripheral blood. This receptor was taken from a woman in her 50s with active or convalescent COVID-19. The chain is built from TRBV10-3 and TRBJ2-5, with D perhaps TRBD2 (6 bases). CDR3 in amino acids: CAISELGGKTQYF. As DNA, the CDR3 is TGTGCCATCAGTGAGTTGGGGGGAAAGACCCAGTACTTC.